One and the same sample provided the 5 T cell receptor beta chains below, sequenced in a study of Ad26.COV2.S vaccination and SARS-CoV-2 variants. Clones were sequenced by immunoSEQ multiplex PCR, and TCRdb holds only the in-frame ones, with some missing. The sample consists of 350,000 to 600,000 clones, about 88% of them appearing once. Treatment in this sample: roughly 19 received Ad26.COV2.S at low or high dose, single or two shots; about five received placebo; per-sample allocation not given. The investigators took samples on day 63 after the first vaccine or placebo injection. The sequenced sample was peripheral blood, obtained in a trial of Ad26.COV2.S vaccine versus placebo. These receptors came from a person aged 18 to 59 who received the Ad26.COV2.S COVID-19 vaccine or a placebo.

This sequence joins TRBV25-1 and TRBJ2-7; 8 bases match TRBD1. V trimming: 6 bases; J trimming: 2 bases; junction bases outside the gene matches: 3. The CDR3 is 13 amino acids. Germline-derived CDR1 and CDR2 are MGHDK and SYGVNS. This CDR3 reads CASRDRETYEQYF. DNA for the CDR3: TGTGCCAGCAGGGACAGGGAAACCTACGAGCAGTACTTC.

As concerns this clone: Compared with germline, one end of the junction differs, possibly owing to a read error. V is TRBV7-7 and J is TRBJ2-5; possibly TRBD1 for D (7 bases). CDR3 length: 16 amino acids. The germline gives CDR1 SSHAT, CDR2 FNYEAQ (reference sequence). CDR3 sequence (DNA): TGTGCTAGCAGCTTAGGAGGGGGACAGATTCAAGAGACCCAGTACTTC. Encoded protein: CASSLGGGQIQETQYF. The full variable domain, in which reference TRBV7-7 and TRBJ2-5 provide the parts outside the CDR3, is GAGVSQSPRYKVTKRGQDVTLRCDPISSHATLYWYQQALGQGPEFLTYFNYEAQPDKSGLPSDRFSAERPEGSISTLTIQRTEQRDSAMYRCASSLGGGQIQETQYFGPGTRLLVL.

The rearrangement links TRBV18 to TRBJ2-3, with D possibly being TRBD1 (5 bases). The ends were cut back, 0 bases at V and 10 bases at J, with 11 bases in the middle. Germline CDR1 reads KGHSH; CDR2 reads LQKENI. CDR3 size: 13 residues. In DNA, the CDR3 is TGTGCCAGCTCACCACCAGGGGCGAGCGCGCAGTATTTT. Amino acids: CASSPPGASAQYF.

For the CDR3, the DNA is TGTGCCAGCTCACTCCTAGCCAGCTCCTACAATGAGCAGTTCTTC. This encodes CASSLLASSYNEQFF. The chain employs TRBV18 and TRBJ2-1; D is possibly TRBD2 (5 bases). Per the germline V gene, CDR1 is KGHSH and CDR2 is LQKENI. The CDR3 length is 15 residues. V gave up 4 bases and J gave up 0 bases, with 10 bases separating them.

V usage is TRBV2 and J usage is TRBJ1-4, with D uncertain. CDR3 size: 12 residues. Between the trimmed V and J ends, which lost 0 bases and 10 bases, there was a span of 6 bases. Germline-derived CDR1 and CDR2 are SNHLY and FYNNEI. CDR3 amino acids: CASSEARGKLFF. For the CDR3, the DNA is TGTGCCAGCAGTGAAGCGCGAGGAAAACTGTTTTTT.